Listed here are 7 T cell receptor beta chains from one sample, sequenced in a study of cytomegalovirus exposure and HLA in healthy donors. The PCR ran on 60 Vbeta and 13 Jbeta primers. The method was immunoSEQ multiplex PCR; TCRdb's version includes in-frame clones alone and lacks a portion of them. This table has 150,000 to 200,000 clones, 79% appearing once. The sample consisted of PBMCs. These receptors all come from a woman aged 45 to 65 in good health and CMV-seronegative.

This chain's CDR3 is CASSPTTDRGGEAFF. In DNA form, the CDR3 reads TGTGCCAGCAGCCCTACTACCGACAGGGGAGGTGAAGCTTTCTTT. V gene TRBV28 combines with J gene TRBJ1-1, with TRBD1 matching 8 bases. CDR3 length: 15 amino acids. V lost 6 bases, J lost 7 bases, and 13 bases stayed unmatched. In germline, CDR1 is MDHEN, CDR2 SYDVKM.

This clone turned up a few times. The chain employs TRBV28 and TRBJ1-1, with 9 bases identical to TRBD1. The J segment lost 3 bases and the V segment lost 7 bases, leaving 12 bases of the junction unmatched. Germline assignment: CDR1 MDHEN and CDR2 SYDVKM. The CDR3 runs 16 residues. The CDR3 reads CASTEQGALGDTEAFF. CDR3 nucleotides: TGTGCCAGCACCGAACAGGGGGCGTTGGGGGACACTGAAGCTTTCTTT.

The chain has TRBV7-7 and TRBJ2-1; D is ambiguous. V was clipped by 1 base and J by 11 bases, with 12 bases between them. The CDR3 totals 13 residues. Germline lookup yields CDR1 SSHAT and CDR2 FNYEAQ (reference sequence). CDR3 DNA: TGTGCCAGCAGCTTAGATGTCCAGAAAAAGCAGTTCTTC. This encodes CASSLDVQKKQFF. The complete variable domain, with remaining parts taken from reference TRBV7-7 and TRBJ2-1, reads GAGVSQSPRYKVTKRGQDVTLRCDPISSHATLYWYQQALGQGPEFLTYFNYEAQPDKSGLPSDRFSAERPEGSISTLTIQRTEQRDSAMYRCASSLDVQKKQFFGPGTRLTVL.

The chain carries TRBV10-3 and TRBJ2-1, with 13 bases matching TRBD2. Germline lookup yields CDR1 ENHRY and CDR2 SYGVKD. This CDR3 spans 16 amino acids. The V gene end was trimmed by 4 bases and the J gene end by 9 bases; junction bases not matched to a gene: 9. The CDR3 nucleotides are TGTGCCATCAGTGGACTAGCGGGGGGTGGGTTCGCTGAGCAGTTCTTC. As protein: CAISGLAGGGFAEQFF.

The chain uses TRBV20-1 and TRBJ1-1; D ambiguous. Trimming pared 2 bases from V and 7 bases from J, leaving 5 bases between. The CDR3 is made up of 10 amino acids. Germline V CDR1 and CDR2: DFQATT, SNEGSKA (reference sequence). CDR3 residues: CSARRVEAFF. The CDR3, as DNA: TGCAGTGCTAGACGGGTTGAAGCTTTCTTT.

The chain uses TRBV5-1 and TRBJ2-5; 12 positions agree with TRBD2. Looked up from germline, CDR1 is SGHRS and CDR2 is YFSETQ. Trimming removed 4 bases from V and 3 bases from J; junction bases left unmatched: 13. The CDR3 has 18 amino acids. This CDR3 is CASSLTSGRIGGEETQYF. Here the CDR3 DNA reads TGCGCCAGCAGCCTCACTAGCGGGAGGATCGGGGGGGAAGAGACCCAGTACTTC.

This chain links TRBV12-5 with TRBJ2-3; D call uncertain. The CDR3 loop spans 12 amino acids. CDR1 LGHNT and CDR2 FRNRAP come from the germline V gene. V was shortened by 4 bases and J by 0 bases, with 2 bases between the two germline ends. The CDR3 DNA reads TGTGCTAGTGGTTCGAGCACAGATACGCAGTATTTT. Protein product: CASGSSTDTQYF.